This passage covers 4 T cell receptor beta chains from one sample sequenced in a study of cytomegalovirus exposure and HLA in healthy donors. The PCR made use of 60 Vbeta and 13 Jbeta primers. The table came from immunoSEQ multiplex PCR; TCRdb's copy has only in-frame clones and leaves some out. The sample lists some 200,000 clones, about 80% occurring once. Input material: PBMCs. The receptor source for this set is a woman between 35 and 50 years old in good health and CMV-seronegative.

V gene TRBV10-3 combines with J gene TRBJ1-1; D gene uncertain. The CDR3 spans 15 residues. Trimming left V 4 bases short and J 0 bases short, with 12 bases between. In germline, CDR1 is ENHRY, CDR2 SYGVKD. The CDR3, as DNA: TGTGCCATCAGTGCGGCGGCCAAAATGAACACTGAAGCTTTCTTT. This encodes CAISAAAKMNTEAFF.

CDR3 in amino acids: CASSLGTGTSGKYF. In DNA form, the CDR3 reads TGTGCCAGCAGCTTAGGCACCGGGACTAGCGGAAAGTACTTC. This rearrangement joins TRBV5-4 to TRBJ2-7; 11 nucleotides agree with TRBD2. V dropped 2 bases and J dropped 11; count of bases not matched to a gene: 9. The CDR3 spans 14 residues. CDR1 and CDR2 (germline): SGHNT, YYREEE (reference sequence).

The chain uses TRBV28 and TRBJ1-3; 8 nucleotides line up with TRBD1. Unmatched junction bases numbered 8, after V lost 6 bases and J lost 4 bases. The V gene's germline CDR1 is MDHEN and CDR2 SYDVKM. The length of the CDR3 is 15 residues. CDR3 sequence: CASRIQGVGGNTIYF. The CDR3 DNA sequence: TGTGCCAGCAGAATACAGGGGGTGGGAGGAAACACCATATATTTT. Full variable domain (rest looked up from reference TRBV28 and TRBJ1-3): DVKVTQSSRYLVKRTGEKVFLECVQDMDHENMFWYRQDPGLGLRLIYFSYDVKMKEKGDIPEGYSVSREKKERFSLILESASTNQTSMYLCASRIQGVGGNTIYFGEGSWLTVV.

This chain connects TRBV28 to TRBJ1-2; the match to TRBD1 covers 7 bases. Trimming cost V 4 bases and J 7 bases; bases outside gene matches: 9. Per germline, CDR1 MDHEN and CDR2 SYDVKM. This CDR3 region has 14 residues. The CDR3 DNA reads TGTGCCAGCAGTTCCCTCCTCAGGGGGTTTGGCTACACCTTC. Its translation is CASSSLLRGFGYTF.